This entry lists 27 T cell receptor beta chains sequenced from one sample in a study of regulatory T cells in long-lasting Graves disease. Documented time point: newly diagnosed GD, antithyroid drugs for less than 3 months. From PBMCs, RNA was extracted and then used to make the TCR library. Through Arm-PCR of CDR3 regions and iRepertoire HTBI primers, TCR beta libraries were built. TCRdb used MiXCR to reprocess the multiplex PCR reads, holding one entry per CDR3 protein. Among fewer than 550,000 distinct CDR3 sequences listed, about 15% were seen once. The same data also went into a second study, on T cells in Graves' hyperthyroidism and ophthalmopathy.

This specimen was peripheral blood mononuclear cells (PBMCs), taken at new diagnosis, from a patient treated with antithyroid drugs. These receptors originate from a woman in her late teens or twenties with Graves disease.

The chain couples TRBV19 to TRBJ2-3, with D tentatively TRBD1 (6 bases). Germline V CDR1 and CDR2: LNHDA, SQIVND (reference sequence). The V end lost 3 bases, the J end lost 3 bases, and 13 bases lay between the germline ends. This CDR3 region has 15 residues. The CDR3 region has the DNA TGTGCCAGTAGTATCCTAGGGCAGGGGACAGATACGCAGTATTTT. Its translation: CASSILGQGTDTQYF.

The chain carries TRBV18 and TRBJ1-1; 7 bases match TRBD1. V was clipped by 4 bases and J by 11 bases; unmatched bases: 4. Germline CDR1 is KGHSH and CDR2 is LQKENI. CDR3 length equals 11 residues. CDR3 protein: CASSRDRVAFF. As DNA, the CDR3 is TGTGCCAGCTCACGCGACAGGGTGGCTTTCTTT.

This clonotype was observed many times. This chain connects TRBV2 to TRBJ1-5; possibly TRBD1 for D (5 bases). Germline V gene lookup returns CDR1 SNHLY and CDR2 FYNNEI. The CDR3 spans 13 residues. V was shortened by 6 bases and J by 0 bases, with 6 bases between the two germline ends. This CDR3 reads CASRQDSNQPQHF. The CDR3 bases are TGTGCCAGCAGACAGGATAGCAATCAGCCCCAGCATTTT.

The chain links TRBV7-3 to TRBJ2-2; D is possibly TRBD2 (5 bases). There are 16 residues in the CDR3. V shed 2 bases and J shed 1 base, with 11 bases lying between them. From germline, CDR1 is SGHTA and CDR2 FQGTGA. Here the CDR3 reads CASSLVGGKNTGELFF. The CDR3 coding sequence is TGTGCCAGCAGCTTAGTCGGAGGCAAGAACACCGGGGAGCTGTTTTTT.

This clonotype was detected ten times or more. CDR3 region: CASSLGRRPPLHF. The CDR3 DNA is TGTGCCAGCAGCTTAGGCCGGCGTCCACCCCTCCACTTT. The rearrangement joins TRBV13 to TRBJ1-6; the D is unclear. Per germline, CDR1 PRHDT and CDR2 FYEKMQ (reference sequence). V was clipped by 0 bases and J by 11 bases, with 8 bases between them. This CDR3 spans 13 amino acids.

Only a few counts were recorded for this clonotype. The chain joins TRBV6-2 or TRBV6-3 to TRBJ2-3; D may correspond to TRBD1 or TRBD2 (5 bases each). The V end was cut by 2 bases, the J end by 4 bases, with 10 bases between. Germline-derived CDR1 and CDR2 are MNHEY and SVGEGT. There are 14 residues in the CDR3. CDR3 nucleotide sequence: TGTGCCAGCAGTTACAAGGGACCCGCAGATACGCAGTATTTT. Translated: CASSYKGPADTQYF.

In its sample, this clonotype was seen many times. V gene TRBV20-1 combines with J gene TRBJ2-7; the match to TRBD2 covers 13 bases. J lost 7 bases, V lost 3 bases, and 9 bases had no gene match. Germline V gene lookup returns CDR1 DFQATT and CDR2 SNEGSKA (reference sequence). This CDR3 comprises 15 residues. CDR3 in amino acids: CSASAGTSGMREQYF. CDR3 nucleotides: TGCAGTGCTAGCGCCGGGACTAGCGGGATGAGGGAGCAGTACTTC.

This clonotype was observed at least ten times. The chain carries TRBV20-1 and TRBJ2-1, with D possibly matching TRBD1 (7 bases). There are 16 residues in the CDR3. V was pared by 1 base and J by 4 bases, with 17 bases between. CDR1 DFQATT and CDR2 SNEGSKA come from the germline V gene (reference sequence). CDR3 in amino acids: CSARGGRGQIYNEQFF. The CDR3 DNA follows: TGCAGTGCTAGAGGAGGGCGGGGACAGATTTACAATGAGCAGTTCTTC.

V gene TRBV25-1 combines with J gene TRBJ2-7; the match to TRBD2 covers 10 bases. The V gene end was trimmed by 1 base and the J gene end by 6 bases; junction bases not matched to a gene: 6. The germline gives CDR1 MGHDK, CDR2 SYGVNS. CDR3 length equals 15 residues. CDR3: CASSEWLAGVVEQYF. DNA of the CDR3: TGTGCCAGCAGTGAATGGCTAGCGGGAGTCGTCGAGCAGTACTTC.

Ten or more counts support this clonotype. The V gene is TRBV27, the J gene TRBJ1-2; weak D call: TRBD1 (5 bases). Deletions cut 5 bases from V and 3 bases from J, with 13 bases between. Germline V CDR1 and CDR2: MNHEY, SMNVEV (reference sequence). The CDR3 consists of 14 residues. CDR3 sequence reads: CASSMVATDYGYTF. The CDR3 DNA is TGTGCCAGCAGTATGGTCGCGACAGACTATGGCTACACCTTC.

Points on this clonotype: A single base separates this from a much larger clone, so it may be a read error. The V and J genes are TRBV7-2 and TRBJ1-1; D ambiguous. CDR1 is SGHTA and CDR2 is FQGNSA in the germline V gene. Trimming took off 0 bases at V and 0 bases at J, with 11 bases between the two ends. The length of the CDR3 is 16 residues. The CDR3 loop is CASSLAKGYLNTEAFF. In DNA, the CDR3 is TGTGCCAGCAGCTTAGCGAAGGGATACCTGAACACTGAAGCTTTCTTT.

V gene TRBV24-1 combines with J gene TRBJ2-1; 7 nucleotides agree with TRBD1. The V gene's germline CDR1 is KGHDR and CDR2 SFDVKD. Unmatched junction bases numbered 5, after V lost 1 base and J lost 3 bases. The CDR3 covers 16 residues. The CDR3 DNA reads as TGTGCCACCAGTGATTTACCGGGACAGATCTACAATGAGCAGTTCTTC. This codes for CATSDLPGQIYNEQFF.

This clonotype was recorded many times. In DNA, the CDR3 is TGTGCCAGCAGGGGAGCGGGAGTTGGTACCGGGGAGCTGTTTTTT. Translated, it gives CASRGAGVGTGELFF. The chain employs TRBV12-3 or TRBV12-4 and TRBJ2-2; 8 bases agree with TRBD2. Trimming took 6 bases from V and 5 from J; bases not matched to a gene: 8. The CDR3 is made up of 15 amino acids.

This chain uses TRBV5-1 with TRBJ1-1; D unclear. V lost 2 bases and J lost 4, with 12 bases in between. The CDR3 sequence is 14 residues long. Germline CDR1 and CDR2: SGHRS and YFSETQ. CDR3 sequence: CASSFSSLGTEAFF. CDR3 in DNA: TGCGCCAGCAGCTTCAGTAGCTTGGGCACTGAAGCTTTCTTT. The full variable domain, its missing parts supplied by reference TRBV5-1 and TRBJ1-1, is KAGVTQTPRYLIKTRGQQVTLSCSPISGHRSVSWYQQTPGQGLQFLFEYFSETQRNKGNFPGRFSGRQFSNSRSEMNVSTLELGDSALYLCASSFSSLGTEAFFGQGTRLTVV.

This clonotype showed up many times. DNA of the CDR3: TGTGCCAGCAGTGCACTTCCCACGGCGGGGAATTACAATGAGCAGTTCTTC. Translated, it gives CASSALPTAGNYNEQFF. V and J are TRBV27 and TRBJ2-1, with a weak D call TRBD2 (6 bases). Trimming cost V 5 bases and J 4 bases, with 21 bases left between them. Germline loops: CDR1 MNHEY, CDR2 SMNVEV (reference sequence). The CDR3 totals 17 residues.

A few counts support this clonotype. The chain is built from TRBV7-9 and TRBJ2-5; 7 bases line up with TRBD1. Germline V gene sequence: CDR1 SEHNR, CDR2 FQNEAQ (reference sequence). Trimming removed 3 bases from V and 4 bases from J; junction bases left unmatched: 11. The CDR3 spans 16 residues. The CDR3 nucleotides read TGTGCCAGCAGCTTTCAGCGGAACCCAGGGGGAGAGACCCAGTACTTC. Encoded protein: CASSFQRNPGGETQYF.

The rearrangement links TRBV3-1 to TRBJ2-5; no definite D call. Deletions cut 0 bases from V and 5 bases from J, with 13 bases between. Germline CDR1 LGHDT, CDR2 YNNKEL (reference sequence). The CDR3 runs to 15 residues. Here the CDR3 DNA reads TGTGCCAGCAGCCAAGAATGGAGTAGTGGGGAGACCCAGTACTTC. As protein: CASSQEWSSGETQYF.

Only a few counts were recorded for this clonotype. The chain combines TRBV6-1 with TRBJ2-1; 8 bases line up with TRBD2. After removal of 6 bases from V and 2 bases from J, the junction contained 6 bases not matched to a gene. This CDR3 contains 15 residues. The V gene's germline CDR1 is MNHNS and CDR2 SASEGT. This chain's CDR3 is CASSSSGPTYNEQFF. The CDR3 nucleotides are TGTGCCAGCAGCTCTAGCGGGCCAACCTACAATGAGCAGTTCTTC.

In this sample, this clonotype turned up a few times. The V call is TRBV10-3, the J call TRBJ2-1, with D tentatively TRBD1 or TRBD2 (5 bases each). Germline V gene lookup returns CDR1 ENHRY and CDR2 SYGVKD. This CDR3 spans 16 amino acids. The V gene lost 7 bases and the J gene lost 3 bases, with 19 bases spanning the gap. This CDR3 is CAITTDGVGDYNEQFF. Here the CDR3 DNA reads TGTGCCATCACCACTGATGGAGTGGGGGACTACAATGAGCAGTTCTTC.

This clonotype was detected ten times or more. This chain uses TRBV6-1 with TRBJ2-2, with D possibly called TRBD1 or TRBD2 (5 bases each). Germline V gene lookup returns CDR1 MNHNS and CDR2 SASEGT. This CDR3 is built from 15 residues. V shed 5 bases and J shed 4 bases, with 14 bases lying between them. CDR3 nucleotide sequence: TGTGCCAGCAGTAAGACAGCTGCGGGCACCGGGGAGCTGTTTTTT. Its protein product is CASSKTAAGTGELFF.

The rearrangement joins TRBV6-5 to TRBJ2-3; D is ambiguous. Germline CDR1 is MNHEY and CDR2 is SVGAGI. V was pared by 2 bases and J by 2 bases, with 8 bases between. This CDR3 comprises 14 residues. The CDR3 here is CASSYSRITDTQYF. The CDR3 DNA reads TGTGCCAGCAGTTACAGTAGAATCACAGATACGCAGTATTTT.

J is TRBJ1-1 and V is TRBV4-1, with 8 bases matching TRBD1. The germline CDR1 and CDR2 sequences are MGHRA and YSYEKL. Germline trimming cut 1 base from V and 5 bases from J; bases unmatched to any gene: 6. The CDR3 consists of 15 residues. The CDR3 sequence: CASSQVGRGLTEAFF. The CDR3 bases are TGCGCCAGCAGCCAAGTGGGCAGGGGGCTTACTGAAGCTTTCTTT.

This clonotype was seen a handful of times. The genes are TRBV12-5 and TRBJ2-1, with D perhaps TRBD1 (5 bases). CDR3 length: 18 amino acids. V was shortened by 2 bases and J by 0 bases, with 17 bases between the two germline ends. Germline CDR1 and CDR2: LGHNT and FRNRAP. As DNA, the CDR3 is TGTGCTAGTGGTTTGTCGGCCTCTGGGGCACACTCCTACAATGAGCAGTTCTTC. Its translation is CASGLSASGAHSYNEQFF.

There are many counts of this clonotype. The gene calls are TRBV5-1 and TRBJ1-2; 7 positions match TRBD1. V shed 4 bases and J 2 bases; nucleotides not matched to a gene: 5. CDR1 SGHRS and CDR2 YFSETQ come from the germline V gene. The CDR3 extends over 14 amino acids. CDR3 nucleotides: TGCGCCAGCAGCACCTCACAGGGGAACTATGGCTACACCTTC. Translating it yields CASSTSQGNYGYTF.

Many counts were recorded for this clonotype. V gene TRBV7-2 combines with J gene TRBJ2-7, with 8 bases identical to TRBD2. The CDR3 runs 15 residues. Germline V gives CDR1 SGHTA, CDR2 FQGNSA. The V segment lost 5 bases and the J segment 0 bases; nucleotides outside the gene matches: 6. This CDR3 reads CASSNPAGASYEQYF. The CDR3 region has the DNA TGTGCCAGCAGCAATCCAGCGGGAGCCTCCTACGAGCAGTACTTC.

This clonotype was seen at least ten times. This chain links TRBV9 with TRBJ2-2; D gene unclear. Looked up from germline, CDR1 is SGDLS and CDR2 is YYNGEE. CDR3 length equals 13 residues. V dropped 4 bases and J dropped 1 base, with 5 bases sitting between them. The chain's CDR3 is CASSLKNTGELFF. The CDR3 DNA reads as TGTGCCAGCAGCCTCAAGAACACCGGGGAGCTGTTTTTT.

Points on this clonotype: The junction does not match germline at one end; this may be a read error. The rearrangement links TRBV2 to TRBJ1-5, with D possibly being TRBD1 (6 bases). The germline CDR1 and CDR2 sequences are SNHLY and FYNNEI. The CDR3 spans 18 residues. Here the CDR3 reads CANSEQQGFRLGAQPQHF. Written as DNA, the CDR3 is TGTGCCAACAGTGAACAACAGGGATTTAGATTGGGTGCTCAGCCCCAGCATTTT. The full variable domain, rest sourced from reference TRBV2 and TRBJ1-5, is EPEVTQTPSHQVTQMGQEVILRCVPISNHLYFYWYRQILGQKVEFLVSFYNNEISEKSEIFDDQFSVERPDGSNFTLKIRSTKLEDSAMYFCANSEQQGFRLGAQPQHFGDGTRLSIL.